The TCR beta chain described here comes from a study of vaccination effects on CD4 cells after COVID-19. Whole-study results and caveats: The study, lacking early post-infection timepoints, had few convalescent patients. Common cold coronavirus cross-reactivity was shown by only 1 of 255 vaccine-induced clones in healthy vaccinees.

Under the ViraFEST assay, PBMC were stimulated with viral peptide pools so that antigen-specific CD4+ T cells expanded. Sequencing was performed afterwards. Subsequent to a culture period of under twelve days, CD4+ T cells were isolated. Every participant took two doses of the BNT162b2 or mRNA-1273 vaccine. This clone was seen more than once but under ten times. Its target is not known. Sequencing was performed with immunoSEQ multiplex PCR; in TCRdb, only in-frame clones are kept and a portion is missing. The sample shows 29,000 or so clones, roughly 68% of them seen only once. Losses at the gene ends were 8 bases for V and 4 bases for J; bases not matched to a gene: 8. The CDR3 consists of 14 residues. Germline V lookup: CDR1 KGHSH, CDR2 LQKENI.

The TCR was taken from a human donor who received a COVID-19 vaccine. The chain couples TRBV18 to TRBJ1-5; TRBD1 agrees at 7 bases. Sequencing was performed on CD4+ T cells from PBMCs cultured with HCoV-OC43 spike peptides, taken after COVID-19 vaccination. Subset denoted: HCoV-OC43 spike overlapping peptide pool stimulation. The CDR3: CASTTMTGNQPQHF. CDR3 coding DNA: TGTGCCAGCACCACTATGACAGGGAATCAGCCCCAGCATTTT.